The 8 T cell receptor beta chains below come from one sample, sequenced in a study of CD8+ T cells in alopecia areata. RNA was extracted and reverse transcribed into cDNA as the sequencing template. Clones were sequenced by immunoSEQ multiplex PCR, and TCRdb holds only the in-frame ones, with some missing. Sampling found 200,000 to 300,000 clones, none seen once. Markers including CD4, CD8alpha, NKG2D and NKG2ACE guided sorting of pooled cutaneous lymph node cells. Sequencing was done on a sample of CD4+ T cells sorted from a lymph node. The receptors originated from a C3H/HeJ mouse with alopecia areata. These mice share the MHC haplotype H2-k.

Note on this clone: Genes and germline are mouse. Incomplete CDR3 DNA: TGTGCCAGCAGCCTGGGGGGTTTCCAAGAC. As protein: CASSLGGFQD. The whole CDR3 is CASSLGGFQDTQYF. The chain uses TRBV5 and TRBJ2-5; TRBD2 agrees at 7 bases. The read ends 4 residues before the CDR3 terminus; that terminus is restored from the germline J gene. The CDR3 length is 14 residues. Trimming took 4 bases from V and 2 from J; bases not matched to a gene: 3. CDR1 and CDR2 (germline): LGHNA, YNLKQL (reference sequence).

Concerning this clone: Here the gene names and germline are mouse. The read ends 4 residues shy of where the CDR3 ends; the end is completed using the germline J gene. V and J are TRBV13-1 and TRBJ2-3, with 8 bases that match TRBD2. The V and J ends lost 0 bases and 0 bases, in that order; junction bases with no gene match: 6. Germline loops: CDR1 NSHNY, CDR2 SYGAGN. CDR3 length: 17 amino acids. This chain's CDR3 is CASSDARGGPSAETLYF. The sequenced part of the CDR3 DNA is TGTGCCAGCAGTGATGCACGGGGGGGCCCTAGTGCAGAA.

This clone turned up a few times. The germline and genes are mouse ones. The sequenced fragment ends 4 residues before the CDR3 boundary, so the rest is inferred from the germline J gene. Additional DNA sequences in this sample encode the identical CDR3. The chain has TRBV1 and TRBJ2-7, with D possibly matching TRBD2 (7 bases). This CDR3 contains 16 residues. Trimming removed 0 bases at V and 0 bases at J, with 12 bases between. CDR1 is NSQYPW and CDR2 is LRSPGD in the germline V gene (reference sequence). The CDR3 here is CTCSADAGGSSYEQYF. The part of the CDR3 DNA that was read is TGCACCTGCAGTGCAGATGCTGGGGGCAGCTCCTAT.

To note about this clone: The listed genes are named as in mouse. The CDR3 here is CTCSAGGHTNTEVFF. CDR3 DNA (partial): TGCACCTGCAGTGCAGGGGGACACACAAACACA. The chain uses TRBV1 and TRBJ1-1; possible D gene TRBD1, 6 bases. The CDR3 is cut off 4 residues early in the read; its end comes from the germline J gene. Trimming cost V 1 base and J 0 bases, with 9 bases left between them. Germline V gives CDR1 NSQYPW, CDR2 LRSPGD (reference sequence). The length of the CDR3 is 15 residues.

This clone came up a few times. Gene names follow the mouse nomenclature. The read ends 4 residues shy of where the CDR3 ends; the end is completed using the germline J gene. The J gene is TRBJ2-1, the V gene TRBV13-1; 13 bases are shared with TRBD2. This CDR3 is 14 amino acids long. The germline V gene has CDR1 NSHNY and CDR2 SYGAGN. CDR3 sequence: CASSRTGGAPEQFF. CDR3 bases read: TGTGCCAGCAGTCGGACTGGGGGGGCGCCT.

Notes on this clone: Gene names are the mouse ones. The read halts 4 residues ahead of the CDR3 end, with the missing end drawn from the germline J gene. The chain combines TRBV13-1 with TRBJ2-3, with unresolved D. V was clipped by 2 bases and J by 0 bases, with 10 bases between them. Looked up from germline, CDR1 is NSHNY and CDR2 is SYGAGN. The CDR3 loop spans 15 amino acids. The covered CDR3 bases are TGTGCCAGCAGTGACCCCACATCTAGTGCAGAA. Its protein product is CASSDPTSSAE. In full, the CDR3 reads CASSDPTSSAETLYF.

Worth noting for this clone: Genes here carry mouse names. The read halts 4 residues ahead of the CDR3 end, with the missing end drawn from the germline J gene. The identical CDR3 is also encoded by other nucleotide sequences in the sample. The chain uses TRBV13-1 and TRBJ2-1; TRBD2 matches at 10 bases. This CDR3 is 15 amino acids long. J gave up 4 bases and V 2 bases, and 3 bases lay outside the gene matches. CDR1 and CDR2 (germline): NSHNY, SYGAGN. The covered CDR3 bases are TGTGCCAGCAGTGACCAGACTGGGGGGTATGCT. This gives the protein CASSDQTGGYA. The CDR3, in full, reads CASSDQTGGYAEQFF.

With respect to this clone: The listed genes are named as in mouse. With the read ending 4 residues before the CDR3 end, the germline J gene is used to fill in that end. V gene TRBV30 combines with J gene TRBJ1-1; TRBD1 aligns across 9 bases. Germline CDR1 SQVVS, CDR2 ANEGSEA. This CDR3 comprises 13 residues. The sequenced part of the CDR3 DNA is TGTAGTTCTAGAGGGACAGGGGCGACA. It codes for CSSRGTGAT. The full CDR3 protein is CSSRGTGATEVFF.